A selection of T cell receptor beta chains follows, all from one sample in a study of CD8 T cells in Susac syndrome. MiXCR was run by TCRdb on the immunoSEQ multiplex PCR reads, yielding one entry per CDR3 protein. The table includes 65,000 to 95,000 distinct CDR3 sequences, about 94% detected once. The specimen sequenced was CD8+ T cells from PBMCs. These receptor sequences come from a human donor with Susac syndrome. CDR3s leave out the opening cysteine and the closing phenylalanine or tryptophan. A clone size is listed for some rows: how often the clone was seen (once, few, many), or a class if it is expanded.

clone_size	v_call	j_call	cdr3_aa
.	TRBV3-1	TRBJ2-7	ASSQDYPGLTYEQY
.	TRBV5-1	TRBJ2-7	ASGAGQPYEQY
.	TRBV3-1	TRBJ2-2	ASSHYGQREYTGELF
.	TRBV4-3	TRBJ2-3	ASSQADRGHSDTQY
.	TRBV12-3/TRBV12-4	TRBJ2-3	ASRRGTTDTQY
.	TRBV3-1	TRBJ1-6	ASSQDPGSPLH
.	TRBV11-2	TRBJ2-5	ASSLAVGGGETQY
.	TRBV2	TRBJ2-5	ASITLEETQY
once	TRBV29-1	TRBJ1-1	SADREVNTEAF
.	TRBV30	TRBJ2-3	AWTEAAGADTQY
.	TRBV5-4	TRBJ1-1	ASSLIDVGYTEAF
.	TRBV6-4	TRBJ2-1	ASSRSSYNEQF
.	TRBV7-8	TRBJ2-7	ASSLEQGKIYEQY
.	TRBV7-8	TRBJ2-3	ASSLTGSTDTQY
.	TRBV15	TRBJ2-7	ATSRASTGQYYEQY
.	TRBV30	TRBJ2-5	AWSVGLGETQY
.	TRBV27	TRBJ2-6	ASSFTAFSGANVLT
.	TRBV4-3	TRBJ2-7	ASSGRTSYEQY
.	TRBV25-1	TRBJ1-5	ASSELGSNQPQH
.	TRBV20-1	TRBJ1-2	SAKRDAGYGYT
.	TRBV6-5	TRBJ1-5	ASSTDSTINQPQH
.	TRBV7-2	TRBJ2-1	ASSLVLGAYNEQF
.	TRBV5-1	TRBJ2-1	ASSPTSGGYYNEQF
.	TRBV14	TRBJ2-5	ASSQRDRDGETQY
.	TRBV5-1	TRBJ2-7	ASSLKSGFYEQY
.	TRBV27	TRBJ1-5	ASSYGQNSNQPQH
.	TRBV4-3	TRBJ1-2	ASSPDLSAHYGYT
.	TRBV18	TRBJ2-2	ASSPAGNTGELF
.	TRBV7-6	TRBJ2-1	ASSAEDEPGFSYNEQF
.	TRBV5-4	TRBJ2-1	ASSQGQDEQF
.	TRBV15	TRBJ2-1	ATSRTPQGGVVNEQF
.	TRBV11-3	TRBJ2-1	ASSLKGASYNEQF